These T cell receptor beta chains were read from a single sample in a study of molecular identifiers for immune sequencing clone quantification. In TCRdb, the PCR reads were re-called with MiXCR into one record per CDR3 protein. The sample consists of hundreds of thousands of distinct CDR3 sequences, 25% of them appearing once. The specimen was naive CD8+ T cells from blood, with Jurkat cell RNA spiked in. All receptors derive from a human donor in good health. Some libraries in this study had Jurkat cell RNA spiked in. Each CDR3 is given without its conserved first and last residue. A D gene is named only where the DNA matches it firmly.

TRBJ1-1,TRBV13,NA,ASSLGKGLTEAF
TRBJ2-3,TRBV7-2,NA,ASFELDTDTQY
TRBJ2-7,TRBV28,TRBD2,ASRSGTSGSYEQY
TRBJ1-4,TRBV12-5,NA,ASGFPGGVEKLF
TRBJ2-3,TRBV14,NA,ASSQIGTPSTDTQY
TRBJ2-2,TRBV4-3,NA,ASSQDTANTGELF
TRBJ2-5,TRBV11-2,TRBD2,ASSLTMGLAGEETQY
TRBJ1-2,TRBV27,NA,ASSAPSNYGYT
TRBJ2-5,TRBV7-2,NA,ASSRTHKGEGRETQY
TRBJ2-3,TRBV5-6,NA,ASSLVRLSTDTQY
TRBJ2-3,TRBV5-1,TRBD1,ASGPGQVSTDTQY
TRBJ1-1,TRBV5-5,NA,ASSFYRNTEAF
TRBJ2-7,TRBV3-1,TRBD2,ASSQGLAGAIYEQY
TRBJ2-1,TRBV2,NA,ASSPKFLYNEQF
TRBJ2-3,TRBV24-1,TRBD2,ATAPGGLGLRDTQY
TRBJ1-4,TRBV12-3/TRBV12-4,NA,ASRPGQTTNEKLF
TRBJ1-1,TRBV12-3/TRBV12-4,TRBD1,ASSPTGTVFEAF
TRBJ1-1,TRBV5-3,NA,ASSFLGGGTEAF
TRBJ2-7,TRBV7-9,NA,ASSPPASYEQY
TRBJ2-3,TRBV7-2,TRBD2,ASSLLAGGASDTQY
TRBJ2-7,TRBV7-2,TRBD1,ASSLGTGTGHEQY
TRBJ1-1,TRBV4-3,NA,ASSQVGETAMNTEAF
TRBJ1-5,TRBV25-1,NA,ASSDQASNQPQH
TRBJ2-1,TRBV27,NA,ASSLWSGTGNEQF
TRBJ2-3,TRBV12-3/TRBV12-4,TRBD2,ASREAGTSGRIGRRADTQY
TRBJ2-2,TRBV7-9,NA,ASSYNTAQLF
TRBJ2-7,TRBV4-1,NA,ASSQERALRSYEQY
TRBJ1-5,TRBV9,NA,ASSVAGGDNQPQH
TRBJ2-2,TRBV27,NA,ASSLTAVIIAGELF
TRBJ2-3,TRBV4-3,TRBD2,ASSQDGRGGIDTQY
TRBJ2-3,TRBV4-3,TRBD2,ASSQDWLAGGPDTQY
TRBJ2-3,TRBV12-3/TRBV12-4,TRBD1,ASSSRTGGVKDTQY
TRBJ1-6,TRBV20-1,NA,SARDPGRQPNNSPLH
TRBJ2-2,TRBV11-2,NA,ASSLVLGPGELF
TRBJ1-1,TRBV12-3/TRBV12-4,NA,ASTQGSTEAF
TRBJ2-2,TRBV12-3/TRBV12-4,TRBD1,ASSPEIVRGLGELF
TRBJ2-3,TRBV20-1,NA,SGIKNTDTQY
TRBJ1-1,TRBV29-1,NA,SVDLASWDTEAF
TRBJ2-2,TRBV28,NA,ASSFRGTGELF
TRBJ1-1,TRBV4-3,TRBD1,ASSQADRGLTEAF
TRBJ2-7,TRBV18,TRBD1,ASSDYDREPDYEQY